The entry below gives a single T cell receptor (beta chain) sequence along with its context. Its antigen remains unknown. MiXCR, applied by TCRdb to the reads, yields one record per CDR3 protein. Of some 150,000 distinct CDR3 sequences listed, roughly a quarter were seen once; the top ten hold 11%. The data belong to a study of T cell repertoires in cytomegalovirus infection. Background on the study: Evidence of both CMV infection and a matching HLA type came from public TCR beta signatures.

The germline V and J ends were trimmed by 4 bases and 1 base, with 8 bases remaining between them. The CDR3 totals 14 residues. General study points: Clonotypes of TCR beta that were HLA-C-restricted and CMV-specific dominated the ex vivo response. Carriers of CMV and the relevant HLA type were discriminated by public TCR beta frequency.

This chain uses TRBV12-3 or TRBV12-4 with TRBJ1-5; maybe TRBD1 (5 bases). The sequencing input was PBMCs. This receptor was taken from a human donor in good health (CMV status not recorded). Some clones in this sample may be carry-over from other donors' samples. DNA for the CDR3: TGTGCCAGCAGTTGGGGGGGGAGCAATCAGCCCCAGCATTTT. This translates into CASSWGGSNQPQHF.